The 16 T cell receptor beta chains given below trace back to one sample, sequenced in a study of OX40 agonist ivuxolimab in advanced cancers. The method was immunoSEQ multiplex PCR; TCRdb's version includes in-frame clones alone and lacks a portion of them. The table has tens of thousands of clones, around 84% seen once. The sample was CD4+ or CD8+ T cells sorted from blood, taken in a trial of the OX40 agonist ivuxolimab. The receptor source for this set is an adult with an advanced solid tumor such as melanoma, head and neck, liver or kidney cancer.

This chain uses TRBV7-8 with TRBJ2-1; weak D call: TRBD1 (5 bases). CDR1 and CDR2 (germline): SGHVS, FQNEAQ. Trimming pared 0 bases from V and 8 bases from J, leaving 14 bases between. CDR3 size: 15 residues. The CDR3 region is CASSLASPREYEQFF. In DNA form, the CDR3 reads TGTGCCAGCAGCTTAGCGTCGCCCAGGGAATATGAGCAGTTCTTC.

This clone was seen a few times. This chain uses TRBV28 with TRBJ2-3; TRBD2 agrees at 8 bases. The CDR3 totals 17 residues. V gave up 7 bases and J gave up 0 bases; unmatched junction bases: 12. Germline V gene sequence: CDR1 MDHEN, CDR2 SYDVKM. The CDR3 DNA is TGTGCCAGCACCGCCCCCCGGGGGGGAGAAAGCACAGATACGCAGTATTTT. It encodes CASTAPRGGESTDTQYF.

The V gene is TRBV4-3, the J gene TRBJ2-2; D may be TRBD1 (5 bases). CDR3 length equals 17 residues. CDR1 and CDR2 (germline): LGHNA, YSLEER. V lost 0 bases and J lost 4, with 15 bases in between. CDR3 residues: CASSQERGPRPTGELFF. The DNA of the CDR3 is TGCGCCAGCAGCCAAGAAAGGGGCCCACGTCCCACCGGGGAGCTGTTTTTT.

This clone showed up just once. This chain joins TRBV9 and TRBJ1-1; 7 bases fit TRBD1. Germline values: CDR1 SGDLS, CDR2 YYNGEE. The CDR3 sequence is 14 residues long. V shed 4 bases, J shed 1 base, and the junction held 4 bases outside the gene matches. The CDR3 nucleotides read TGTGCCAGCAGCCTACGGGACAGGAACACTGAAGCTTTCTTT. This translates into CASSLRDRNTEAFF.

The V and J genes are TRBV4-3 and TRBJ1-1, with 7 bases that match TRBD1. The CDR3 consists of 17 residues. CDR1 and CDR2 from the germline V gene are LGHNA and YSLEER. V shed 1 base and J 1 base; nucleotides not matched to a gene: 9. Written as DNA, the CDR3 is TGCGCCAGCAGCCAAGGGACAGGAGTTCGGGGGAACACTGAAGCTTTCTTT. Translating gives CASSQGTGVRGNTEAFF.

The genes are TRBV5-1 and TRBJ1-1, with D uncertain. Germline CDR1 SGHRS, CDR2 YFSETQ. The CDR3 runs 15 residues. Trimming pared 0 bases from V and 6 bases from J, leaving 15 bases between. The CDR3 DNA follows: TGCGCCAGCAGCTTGGCGGACGGCCCCATCGCTGAAGCTTTCTTT. Amino acid sequence: CASSLADGPIAEAFF.

This clone was detected only once. J is TRBJ1-2 and V is TRBV19; no reliable D call. CDR3 length equals 12 residues. Germline V gene data show CDR1 as LNHDA and CDR2 as SQIVND (reference sequence). Trimming pared 7 bases from V and 8 bases from J, leaving 14 bases between. CDR3 region: CASKEEPDGYTF. The CDR3 coding sequence is TGTGCCAGTAAAGAAGAACCGGACGGCTACACCTTC.

The V call is TRBV12-5, the J call TRBJ2-1; D unclear. With 3 bases removed from V and 5 bases from J, the gap between germline ends came to 14 bases. CDR1 LGHNT and CDR2 FRNRAP come from the germline V gene. The CDR3 totals 15 residues. Here the CDR3 DNA reads TGTGCTAGTGGTTTCACCCCTCCAGCCGACAATGAGCAGTTCTTC. This sequence encodes CASGFTPPADNEQFF.

The sample holds a few counts of this clone. The rearrangement links TRBV7-8 to TRBJ2-3; 13 nucleotides align to TRBD2. This CDR3 spans 16 amino acids. Germline CDR1 SGHVS, CDR2 FQNEAQ. V shed 5 bases and J 3 bases; nucleotides not matched to a gene: 5. CDR3 in DNA: TGTGCCAGCAGCACTAGCGGGGGGGCCCTTACAGATACGCAGTATTTT. As protein: CASSTSGGALTDTQYF.

This clone was recorded a few times. This rearrangement joins TRBV19 to TRBJ2-3; TRBD2 might be the D (7 bases). The CDR3 loop spans 16 amino acids. CDR1 and CDR2 (germline): LNHDA, SQIVND (reference sequence). Trimming removed 3 bases at V and 1 base at J, with 14 bases between. The CDR3 spells CASSIAGGRRTDTQYF. For the CDR3, the DNA is TGTGCCAGTAGTATTGCCGGGGGGCGACGCACAGATACGCAGTATTTT.

As concerns this clone: This clone may be a read error of a much larger clone one base away. This specimen includes other DNA sequences encoding the same CDR3. This chain connects TRBV10-3 to TRBJ2-1, with unresolved D. Germline V CDR1 and CDR2: ENHRY, SYGVKD. Trimming pared 0 bases from V and 7 bases from J, leaving 4 bases between. This CDR3 comprises 12 residues. CDR3 amino acids: CAISESINEQFF. The CDR3 coding sequence is TGTGCCATCAGTGAGTCGATTAATGAGCAGTTCTTC.

This rearrangement joins TRBV28 to TRBJ1-1, with D maybe TRBD1 (6 bases). The V end lost 6 bases, the J end lost 0 bases, and 11 bases lay between the germline ends. Germline values: CDR1 MDHEN, CDR2 SYDVKM. This CDR3 comprises 14 residues. The CDR3 loop is CASRRTGLNTEAFF. The CDR3 nucleotides read TGTGCCAGCAGACGAACAGGGTTGAACACTGAAGCTTTCTTT. Supplemented by reference TRBV28 and TRBJ1-1, the full variable domain reads DVKVTQSSRYLVKRTGEKVFLECVQDMDHENMFWYRQDPGLGLRLIYFSYDVKMKEKGDIPEGYSVSREKKERFSLILESASTNQTSMYLCASRRTGLNTEAFFGQGTRLTVV.

The V gene is TRBV29-1, the J gene TRBJ2-2; 13 positions agree with TRBD2. V shed 4 bases and J 0 bases; nucleotides not matched to a gene: 2. The CDR3 totals 16 residues. In germline, CDR1 is SQVTM, CDR2 ANQGSEA. CDR3: CSVAGTSGANTGELFF. The CDR3 DNA sequence: TGCAGCGTTGCCGGGACTAGCGGGGCGAACACCGGGGAGCTGTTTTTT.

The rearrangement joins TRBV28 to TRBJ2-3, with D uncertain. The germline V and J ends were trimmed by 6 bases and 3 bases, with 10 bases remaining between them. Germline V lookup: CDR1 MDHEN, CDR2 SYDVKM. This CDR3 is built from 13 residues. Here the CDR3 reads CASSRVRTDTQYF. CDR3 bases: TGTGCCAGCAGCCGTGTACGAACAGATACGCAGTATTTT.

The chain couples TRBV7-2 to TRBJ2-1, with 7 bases matching TRBD1. This CDR3 has 18 amino acids. Germline V gives CDR1 SGHTA, CDR2 FQGNSA. Trimming at V came to 5 bases and at J to 7 bases, leaving 20 bases not matched to a gene. The chain's CDR3 is CASSGGRTGLYPGNEQFF. DNA for the CDR3: TGTGCCAGCAGCGGGGGTCGGACAGGCCTCTACCCTGGGAATGAGCAGTTCTTC.

The V and J genes are TRBV5-1 and TRBJ2-2; no firm D call. The CDR3 length is 13 residues. The V gene lost 3 bases and the J gene lost 3 bases, with 6 bases spanning the gap. Germline V CDR1 and CDR2: SGHRS, YFSETQ. The CDR3 DNA reads as TGCGCCAGCAGCTACACCGACACCGGGGAGCTGTTTTTT. Translating gives CASSYTDTGELFF.